This is a list of T cell receptor beta chains from one sample in a study of blood T cell repertoires in COVID-19. Clones were sequenced by immunoSEQ multiplex PCR, and TCRdb holds only the in-frame ones, with some missing. Of some 83,000 clones listed, about two thirds are singletons. The sequencing sample was made of peripheral blood. The origin of the receptors is a woman of 80 years or more with acute or convalescent COVID-19. CDR3s leave out the opening cysteine and the closing phenylalanine or tryptophan. Each record gives: clone size, V gene, CDR3 protein. Rows may omit the clone size; those that give it use once, few, many or a size class.

.	TRBV25-1	ASSDPGQLYEQY
.	TRBV27	ASGFRQGAFEAF
.	TRBV3-1/TRBV3-2	ASSQDGGGLTDTQY
.	TRBV2	ASSYWDRVAF
many	TRBV11-2	ASSFENRGTGELF
.	TRBV7-8	ASSLAEVAYEQY
once	TRBV7-6	ASSPEDRGRWTGSTGELF
few	TRBV18	ASSQTGQGNSPLH
.	TRBV5-1	ASSLVFGSGETEAF
.	TRBV9	ASSVGRGSTDTQY
once	TRBV19	ASSARERAF
.	TRBV27	ASRWQGQSEKLF
.	TRBV15	ATSVTSGLYNEQF
many	TRBV6-5	ASSPEFGTDTQY
.	TRBV28	ASSFAPVGDVWEKLF
few	TRBV5-1	ASSLIELAEPYEQY
.	TRBV11-2	ASRTSGAAYEQY
large	TRBV9	ASSARGQGVYGYT
.	TRBV6-2/TRBV6-3	ASSRDSRLYGYT
.	TRBV2	ASSQTGGELF
.	TRBV6-2/TRBV6-3	ASSRTGVAGNTIY
.	TRBV20-1	SGSGGGEQF
.	TRBV25-1	ASRAGGEGNTQY
.	TRBV30	AWSRGPSNYGYT
few	TRBV2	ASRETTYQETQY
.	TRBV6-5	ASSYDRGTFGGYT
.	TRBV28	ASSLAVGGSGGYT
few	TRBV3-1/TRBV3-2	ASSQGLAGDQETQY
.	TRBV2	ASSGVGGNTIY
.	TRBV28	ASSLPRQGTQPQH
few	TRBV6-6	ASSQRGQLNTEAF
.	TRBV19	ASSIGFSGYT
.	TRBV7-6	ASSFSDNQPQH
.	TRBV18	ASSSDGKAPLH
.	TRBV4-3	ASSPNWGDPSDYGYT
.	TRBV3-1/TRBV3-2	ASSHATTSYEQY
.	TRBV5-1	ASSRTSGGLIYNEQF
.	TRBV3-1/TRBV3-2	ASSPWERNSPLH
.	TRBV6-1	ASSWRQGNTGELF
.	TRBV29-1	SVSGDYYGYT
few	TRBV9	ASSVRGSGSGNTIY
.	TRBV7-2	ASSSSRDRGPYEQY
few	TRBV13	ASSRGTGAEY
.	TRBV5-1	ASSYLGANTEAF
many	TRBV7-9	ASRRPTTGVNTGELF
.	TRBV7-2	ASSPDRGRNIQY
.	TRBV5-1	ASSFPAGRGPYEQY
.	TRBV19	ASSSLAGSDTQY
.	TRBV11-3	ASSPGQGHSGYNEQF
few	TRBV2	ASSRGKSYEQY